The source of this T cell receptor (beta chain) is a study of cytomegalovirus exposure and HLA in healthy donors. Study observations and caveats: Among CMV-associated TCR beta chains, most appeared HLA-restricted in a later analysis.

Each donor was healthy, and each was a bone marrow donor. PCR used 60 Vbeta primers and 13 Jbeta primers. Repertoires were generated with immunoSEQ multiplex PCR, while TCRdb's copy carries only in-frame clones and drops some. The table includes 250,000 to 300,000 clones, approximately 84% detected once. This CDR3 is 12 amino acids long. Germline lookup yields CDR1 MNHEY and CDR2 SVGAGI. Trimming shortened V by 10 bases and J by 5 bases, and 11 bases separated the two germline ends. This clone was picked up one time. Antigen specificity is unknown. Sequences were obtained from PBMCs. The receptor was isolated from a woman aged 40-49 years in good health and CMV-seropositive. The chain couples TRBV6-5 to TRBJ1-4; TRBD1 might be the D (5 bases). Here the CDR3 reads CATRQNNEKLFF. CDR3 nucleotides: TGTGCCACCAGACAGAACAATGAAAAACTGTTTTTT.